These 15 T cell receptor beta chains came from one sample sequenced in a study of shared clonotypes between healthy human individuals. Cells designated naive CD8 were CD45RO-negative and were positively selected for CCR7, with terminally differentiated effector memory CD45RA+ cells excluded. Assay used: immunoSEQ multiplex PCR; TCRdb lists only in-frame clones, some missing. This sample yields about 1.9 million clones, of which just under 95% are seen a single time; about 1.7% belongs to the top ten. Sequencing input: naive CD8+ T cells from PBMCs. All receptors come from a young man in good health. Some clones in this sample may be carry-over from other donors' samples.

This chain's CDR3 is CASSLDGRADTGELFF. Written as DNA, the CDR3 is TGTGCCAGCAGCTTAGACGGGAGGGCTGACACCGGGGAGCTGTTTTTT. V and J are TRBV7-9 and TRBJ2-2; 8 bases map to TRBD2. The germline V gene has CDR1 SEHNR and CDR2 FQNEAQ (reference sequence). This CDR3 region has 16 residues. The ends lost 1 base at V and 3 bases at J; junction bases unmatched: 4. Full variable domain (remainder filled in from reference TRBV7-9 and TRBJ2-2): DTGVSQNPRHKITKRGQNVTFRCDPISEHNRLYWYRQTLGQGPEFLTYFQNEAQLEKSRLLSDRFSAERPKGSFSTLEIQRTEQGDSAMYLCASSLDGRADTGELFFGEGSRLTVL.

The rearrangement uses TRBV7-9 and TRBJ2-7; D possibly uses TRBD1 or TRBD2 (5 bases each). Germline V CDR1 and CDR2: SEHNR, FQNEAQ (reference sequence). The CDR3 contains 14 residues. Trimming removed 4 bases from V and 4 bases from J, with 14 bases in between. CDR3 coding DNA: TGTGCCAGCAGCTATCGGGACCACACGTACGAGCAGTACTTC. Translated: CASSYRDHTYEQYF.

This clone is a singleton in its sample. V gene TRBV19 combines with J gene TRBJ1-2, with D hard to call. In germline, CDR1 is LNHDA, CDR2 SQIVND (reference sequence). Trimming pared 10 bases from V and 8 bases from J, leaving 23 bases between. The CDR3 extends over 14 amino acids. The CDR3 DNA is TGTGCCACTATAGGACGGCCGTCCGAGAAGGGCTACACCTTC. Translated, it gives CATIGRPSEKGYTF.

This clone was recorded once. The V call is TRBV9, the J call TRBJ2-6, with D perhaps given as TRBD1 or TRBD2 (6 bases each). CDR3 size: 19 residues. V dropped 3 bases and J dropped 1 base, with 20 bases sitting between them. Germline lookup yields CDR1 SGDLS and CDR2 YYNGEE. DNA for the CDR3: TGTGCCAGCAGCGGACCACTTTGGGGGGCTCGGTCTGGGGCCAACGTCCTGACTTTC. This translates into CASSGPLWGARSGANVLTF. The full variable domain, its missing parts supplied by reference TRBV9 and TRBJ2-6, is DSGVTQTPKHLITATGQRVTLRCSPRSGDLSVYWYQQSLDQGLQFLIQYYNGEERAKGNILERFSAQQFPDLHSELNLSSLELGDSALYFCASSGPLWGARSGANVLTFGAGSRLTVL.

The table lists this clone with a few counts. Other DNA sequences in the sample encode the same CDR3. The V gene is TRBV11-2, the J gene TRBJ2-7, with 8 nucleotides matching TRBD2. The CDR3 has 14 residues. Germline loops: CDR1 SGHAT, CDR2 FQNNGV. Trimming at V came to 1 base and at J to 7 bases, leaving 6 bases not matched to a gene. DNA for the CDR3: TGTGCCAGCAGCTTAGCGGGAGGGCCGGGAGAGCAGTACTTC. Its protein is CASSLAGGPGEQYF. Full variable domain (missing parts from reference TRBV11-2 and TRBJ2-7): EAGVAQSPRYKIIEKRQSVAFWCNPISGHATLYWYQQILGQGPKLLIQFQNNGVVDDSQLPKDRFSAERLKGVDSTLKIQPAKLEDSAVYLCASSLAGGPGEQYFGPGTRLTVT.

This clone was recorded once. The rearrangement links TRBV2 to TRBJ2-5, with 10 bases fitting TRBD2. In germline, CDR1 is SNHLY, CDR2 FYNNEI. V shed 6 bases and J 1 base; nucleotides not matched to a gene: 11. The CDR3 has 17 residues. CDR3 sequence reads: CASRAGLALRFQETQYF. CDR3 DNA sequence: TGTGCCAGCAGGGCGGGACTAGCGTTAAGATTCCAAGAGACCCAGTACTTC. The entire variable domain, with the rest obtained from reference TRBV2 and TRBJ2-5, is as follows: EPEVTQTPSHQVTQMGQEVILRCVPISNHLYFYWYRQILGQKVEFLVSFYNNEISEKSEIFDDQFSVERPDGSNFTLKIRSTKLEDSAMYFCASRAGLALRFQETQYFGPGTRLLVL.

This chain connects TRBV2 to TRBJ2-1; D is perhaps TRBD1 (6 bases). Germline V CDR1 and CDR2: SNHLY, FYNNEI. Trimming took off 3 bases at V and 5 bases at J, with 11 bases between the two ends. There are 14 residues in the CDR3. The CDR3 bases are TGTGCCAGCAGTGACCAGGGGCTAAACAATGAGCAGTTCTTC. It yields the protein CASSDQGLNNEQFF.

This chain links TRBV29-1 with TRBJ2-1, with 10 bases fitting TRBD2. The CDR3 spans 14 residues. J was trimmed by 2 bases and V by 8 bases; bases with no gene match: 6. Germline V gene lookup returns CDR1 SQVTM and CDR2 ANQGSEA. CDR3 sequence: CSLRTSGTYNEQFF. CDR3 nucleotide sequence: TGCAGCTTACGGACTAGCGGAACCTACAATGAGCAGTTCTTC.

CDR3 bases: TGTGCCAGCAGCACCGGGACTAGGGGAACAGATACGCAGTATTTT. Translated: CASSTGTRGTDTQYF. The chain links TRBV11-2 to TRBJ2-3; 8 positions agree with TRBD2. The V gene's germline CDR1 is SGHAT and CDR2 FQNNGV. This CDR3 comprises 15 residues. V shed 5 bases and J 3 bases; nucleotides not matched to a gene: 7.

The chain joins TRBV5-1 to TRBJ2-3; D ambiguous. CDR3 length equals 15 residues. CDR1 is SGHRS, CDR2 YFSETQ, per germline. Trimming took off 4 bases at V and 0 bases at J, with 12 bases between the two ends. The CDR3 here is CASSDLETSTDTQYF. CDR3 bases: TGCGCCAGCAGCGACTTAGAAACTAGCACAGATACGCAGTATTTT. The full variable domain, with the rest looked up from reference TRBV5-1 and TRBJ2-3, is KAGVTQTPRYLIKTRGQQVTLSCSPISGHRSVSWYQQTPGQGLQFLFEYFSETQRNKGNFPGRFSGRQFSNSRSEMNVSTLELGDSALYLCASSDLETSTDTQYFGPGTRLTVL.

This CDR3 reads CASSYLGGKELFF. In DNA, the CDR3 is TGTGCCAGCAGTTACCTTGGAGGGAAGGAGCTGTTTTTT. The V gene is TRBV6-5, the J gene TRBJ2-2; D is perhaps TRBD2 (6 bases). V lost 2 bases to trimming and J lost 10 bases, with 11 bases between them. This CDR3 comprises 13 residues. Germline CDR1 reads MNHEY; CDR2 reads SVGAGI.

Only one count was recorded for this clone. The genes are TRBV19 and TRBJ1-4; 8 bases align to TRBD1. V lost 5 bases and J lost 5; bases outside the gene matches: 7. The CDR3 is 15 amino acids. Germline V gives CDR1 LNHDA, CDR2 SQIVND (reference sequence). The CDR3 protein is CASSADREGNEKLFF. In DNA form, the CDR3 reads TGTGCCAGTAGTGCGGACAGGGAAGGGAATGAAAAACTGTTTTTT.

CDR3 DNA sequence: TGTGCCAGCAGTGAGTATTGGGGTAACATGAACACTGAAGCTTTCTTT. This sequence encodes CASSEYWGNMNTEAFF. The chain links TRBV6-1 to TRBJ1-1; D gene unclear. The CDR3 extends over 16 amino acids. Germline V gives CDR1 MNHNS, CDR2 SASEGT. Trimming removed 3 bases from V and 0 bases from J, with 14 bases in between.

This chain links TRBV9 with TRBJ2-7; D not certain. This CDR3 is 13 amino acids long. Germline V gives CDR1 SGDLS, CDR2 YYNGEE. V lost 4 bases and J lost 5, with 13 bases in between. For the CDR3, the DNA is TGTGCCAGCAGCTCCGCCGATCGGGACGAGCAGTACTTC. Protein sequence: CASSSADRDEQYF.

The chain uses TRBV5-6 and TRBJ2-7; 10 bases match TRBD2. The J segment lost 2 bases and the V segment lost 5 bases, leaving 7 bases of the junction unmatched. CDR3 length equals 15 residues. The V gene's germline CDR1 is SGHDT and CDR2 YYEEEE. The CDR3 nucleotides are TGTGCCAGCAGAGCCTATACTAGCGGGACCTACGAGCAGTACTTC. Translation gives CASRAYTSGTYEQYF.